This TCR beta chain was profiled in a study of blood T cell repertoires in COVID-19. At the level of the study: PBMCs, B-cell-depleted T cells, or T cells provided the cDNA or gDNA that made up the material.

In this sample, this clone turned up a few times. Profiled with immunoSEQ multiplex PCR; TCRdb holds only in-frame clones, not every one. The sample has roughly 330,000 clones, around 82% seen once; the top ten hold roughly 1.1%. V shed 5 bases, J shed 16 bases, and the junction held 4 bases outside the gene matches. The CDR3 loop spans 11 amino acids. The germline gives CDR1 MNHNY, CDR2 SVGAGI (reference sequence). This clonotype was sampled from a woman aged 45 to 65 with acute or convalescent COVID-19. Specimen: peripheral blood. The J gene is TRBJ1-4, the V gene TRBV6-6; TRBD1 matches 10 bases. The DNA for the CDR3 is TGTGCCAGCAGTAGCGGACAGGGGGGGTTTTTT. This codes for CASSSGQGGFF.